A single sample is the source of the 24 T cell receptor beta chains below, sequenced in a study of a mutant IDH1 vaccine in newly diagnosed glioma. Antigens of these TCRs are unknown. Generated by immunoSEQ multiplex PCR, the TCRdb table keeps only in-frame clones and is missing some. The sample lists tens of thousands of clones, 80% to 95% occurring once. Time point defined: week 23, last vaccination. Mutant IDH1 20-mer peptide, at 300 ug, made up each vaccine dose, with topical imiquimod. The specimen comprised PBMCs, sampled from a glioma patient whose treatment included an IDH1 peptide vaccine. These receptors were collected from a man over 45 with glioma.

This clone came up once. The rearrangement uses TRBV7-6 and TRBJ2-2; D unclear. Trimming left V 8 bases short and J 6 bases short, with 4 bases between. The CDR3 is 10 residues long. Germline CDR1 SGHVS, CDR2 FNYEAQ. CDR3 loop: CASGSGELFF. The CDR3 nucleotides are TGTGCCAGCGGCTCCGGGGAGCTGTTTTTT.

A single count supports this clone. The chain uses TRBV30 and TRBJ1-1; TRBD1 matches 10 bases. Trimming took 2 bases from V and 1 from J; bases not matched to a gene: 4. This CDR3 comprises 15 residues. Per the germline V gene, CDR1 is GTSNPN and CDR2 is SVGIG (reference sequence). The CDR3 DNA sequence: TGTGCCTGGAGTCGACAGGGGGCCTGGAACACTGAAGCTTTCTTT. Translated, it gives CAWSRQGAWNTEAFF.

This clone has more than one count but fewer than ten. The genes are TRBV2 and TRBJ1-1, with TRBD1 identical over 9 bases. The J segment lost 5 bases and the V segment lost 6 bases, leaving 7 bases of the junction unmatched. The CDR3 extends over 14 amino acids. Germline V gene data show CDR1 as SNHLY and CDR2 as FYNNEI. The CDR3 nucleotides read TGTGCCAGCAGACAGGGGGCGACCCGGACTGAAGCTTTCTTT. Translated: CASRQGATRTEAFF.

The chain carries TRBV6-6 and TRBJ1-1, with D perhaps matching TRBD1 (6 bases). Germline CDR1 is MNHNY and CDR2 is SVGAGI (reference sequence). V gave up 2 bases and J gave up 7 bases, with 20 bases separating them. The CDR3 length is 16 residues. The CDR3 coding sequence is TGTGCCAGCAGTTACGGTTCGGGACAACGATTAGGTGAAGCTTTCTTT. Translating gives CASSYGSGQRLGEAFF.

The chain uses TRBV27 and TRBJ1-3, with D maybe TRBD1 (5 bases). Trimming removed 3 bases from V and 0 bases from J, with 9 bases in between. The CDR3 has 15 amino acids. Per germline, CDR1 MNHEY and CDR2 SMNVEV (reference sequence). CDR3 DNA: TGTGCCAGCAGTTTTGTGGGGGGCTCTGGAAACACCATATATTTT. This encodes CASSFVGGSGNTIYF.

The V and J genes are TRBV4-2 and TRBJ1-2, with 9 nucleotides matching TRBD1. This CDR3 has 16 residues. V was pared by 6 bases and J by 1 base, with 9 bases of the junction left unmatched. Germline lookup yields CDR1 LGHNA and CDR2 YNFKEQ. CDR3 nucleotide sequence: TGTGCCAGCAGGAAAGATCGGACAGGGGATAACTATGGCTACACCTTC. As protein: CASRKDRTGDNYGYTF.

The rearrangement joins TRBV7-9 to TRBJ2-3; D is unclear. This CDR3 has 12 amino acids. Germline CDR1 reads SEHNR; CDR2 reads FQNEAQ (reference sequence). V was trimmed by 5 bases and J by 6 bases, leaving 9 bases between them. The CDR3 reads CASSILGDTQYF. The CDR3, as DNA: TGTGCCAGCAGCATATTGGGTGATACGCAGTATTTT.

The V call is TRBV6-5, the J call TRBJ2-2; D might be TRBD2 (5 bases). V was trimmed by 3 bases and J by 5 bases, leaving 16 bases between them. Germline assignment: CDR1 MNHEY and CDR2 SVGAGI. The CDR3 is 16 amino acids. CDR3 region: CASSYSGGPETGELFF. In DNA, the CDR3 is TGTGCCAGCAGTTATTCCGGAGGTCCGGAGACCGGGGAGCTGTTTTTT.

The V and J genes are TRBV7-2 and TRBJ1-1, with D maybe TRBD1 (5 bases). Per the germline V gene, CDR1 is SGHTA and CDR2 is FQGNSA. CDR3 length: 13 residues. Trimming stripped 1 base from V and 8 bases from J, with 11 bases between. CDR3 DNA: TGTGCCAGCAGCTTAGAGAGGGGCCGGGAAGCTTTCTTT. It encodes CASSLERGREAFF.

The chain employs TRBV18 and TRBJ1-5; 10 nucleotides line up with TRBD1. Germline V CDR1 and CDR2: KGHSH, LQKENI. The CDR3 runs 15 residues. After removal of 6 bases from V and 4 bases from J, the junction contained 6 bases not matched to a gene. CDR3 protein: CASSAGTGVNQPQHF. CDR3 bases: TGTGCCAGCTCTGCCGGGACAGGGGTAAATCAGCCCCAGCATTTT.

The chain joins TRBV2 to TRBJ2-5; 9 nucleotides match TRBD2. The germline V gene has CDR1 SNHLY and CDR2 FYNNEI. With 9 bases clipped from V and 1 base from J, the junction kept 6 bases outside the gene matches. The CDR3 runs 14 residues. The CDR3 region is CARGAGGTQETQYF. The CDR3 bases are TGTGCCAGAGGGGCGGGGGGGACCCAAGAGACCCAGTACTTC.

The chain has TRBV7-2 and TRBJ2-7; D gene ambiguous. The CDR3 runs to 13 residues. V gave up 1 base and J gave up 2 bases, with 6 bases separating them. CDR1 is SGHTA and CDR2 is FQGNSA in the germline V gene. The CDR3 here is CASSLDRTYEQYF. The CDR3 nucleotides read TGTGCCAGCAGCTTAGACAGAACCTACGAGCAGTACTTC.

The gene calls are TRBV29-1 and TRBJ2-5; D gene ambiguous. The CDR3 has 12 amino acids. Trimming took off 3 bases at V and 4 bases at J, with 9 bases between the two ends. Germline-derived CDR1 and CDR2 are SQVTM and ANQGSEA. DNA for the CDR3: TGCAGCGTTGAGTGGCTAGGAGAGACCCAGTACTTC. Amino acid sequence: CSVEWLGETQYF.

The genes are TRBV10-3 and TRBJ1-4, with TRBD1 as a possible D gene (5 bases). This CDR3 is built from 15 residues. CDR1 is ENHRY and CDR2 is SYGVKD in the germline V gene. With 3 bases removed from V and 10 bases from J, the gap between germline ends came to 18 bases. CDR3 in amino acids: CAISEALVQGGKLFF. The CDR3, as DNA: TGTGCCATCAGTGAAGCGTTGGTCCAGGGTGGAAAACTGTTTTTT.

The rearrangement joins TRBV29-1 to TRBJ1-4; the D is unclear. V lost 4 bases and J lost 0, with 6 bases in between. The CDR3 runs to 13 residues. Germline V gives CDR1 SQVTM, CDR2 ANQGSEA. The CDR3, as DNA: TGCAGCGTTGCTCGGGCAACTAATGAAAAACTGTTTTTT. As protein: CSVARATNEKLFF.

This chain joins TRBV11-2 and TRBJ2-7; tentatively, D is TRBD1 (5 bases). This CDR3 comprises 13 residues. Germline assignment: CDR1 SGHAT and CDR2 FQNNGV. V was shortened by 4 bases and J by 7 bases, with 14 bases between the two germline ends. The CDR3 reads CASSSDRPGEQYF. CDR3 nucleotide sequence: TGTGCCAGCAGCTCAGACAGACCTGGAGAGCAGTACTTC.

The J gene is TRBJ2-7, the V gene TRBV7-3; possibly TRBD2 for D (7 bases). In germline, CDR1 is SGHTA, CDR2 FQGTGA. The V end was cut by 5 bases, the J end by 3 bases, with 14 bases between. This CDR3 is 14 amino acids long. The CDR3 reads CASSPGAGDYEQYF. The CDR3 bases are TGTGCCAGCAGCCCAGGGGCGGGGGACTACGAGCAGTACTTC.

Points on this clone: A read error may account for a junction end that differs from germline. This chain joins TRBV7-7 and TRBJ1-1; unclear D gene. CDR3 length: 11 residues. Per germline, CDR1 SSHAT and CDR2 FNYEAQ (reference sequence). The CDR3 region is CASSRATEAFF. The CDR3 nucleotides are TGTGCTAGCAGCCGGGCGACTGAAGCTTTCTTT.

This clone was observed a few times. V is TRBV5-4 and J is TRBJ2-7; D is possibly TRBD1 (8 bases). Trimming pared 3 bases from V and 1 base from J, leaving 11 bases between. The CDR3 is 14 amino acids. The germline CDR1 and CDR2 sequences are SGHNT and YYREEE (reference sequence). CDR3 in amino acids: CASSSQGGSYEQYF. DNA of the CDR3: TGTGCCAGCAGCTCACAGGGGGGGTCCTACGAGCAGTACTTC.

The J gene is TRBJ1-1, the V gene TRBV4-3; no definite D call. The V and J ends lost 0 bases and 8 bases respectively, with 16 bases between them. Germline CDR1 LGHNA, CDR2 YSLEER. The CDR3 spans 15 residues. The CDR3 DNA is TGCGCCAGCAGCCAAGATCCGGCTTCAGGTCTCGAAGCTTTCTTT. Its protein product is CASSQDPASGLEAFF.

The genes are TRBV19 and TRBJ1-5; 7 bases match TRBD1. The germline V gene has CDR1 LNHDA and CDR2 SQIVND (reference sequence). Germline trimming cut 8 bases from V and 7 bases from J; bases unmatched to any gene: 8. The CDR3 has 13 amino acids. CDR3 protein: CASSGQDLQPQHF. In DNA form, the CDR3 reads TGTGCCAGTTCCGGACAGGACCTGCAGCCCCAGCATTTT.

The V and J genes are TRBV6-5 and TRBJ1-2; D is unclear. There are 14 residues in the CDR3. Germline-derived CDR1 and CDR2 are MNHEY and SVGAGI. The V end was cut by 2 bases, the J end by 7 bases, with 14 bases between. The CDR3, as DNA: TGTGCCAGCAGTTACGATCCTCAATCGAGTGGCTACACCTTC. Its protein is CASSYDPQSSGYTF.

The V gene is TRBV5-5, the J gene TRBJ2-7; D is ambiguous. Germline V lookup: CDR1 SGHKS, CDR2 YYEKEE (reference sequence). V was cut by 3 bases and J by 1 base, with 11 bases left in between. This CDR3 contains 14 residues. The CDR3 spells CASSSIVGSYEQYF. CDR3 in DNA: TGTGCCAGCAGCTCTATCGTGGGATCCTACGAGCAGTACTTC. The whole variable domain, remainder taken from reference TRBV5-5 and TRBJ2-7, is DAGVTQSPTHLIKTRGQQVTLRCSPISGHKSVSWYQQVLGQGPQFIFQYYEKEERGRGNFPDRFSARQFPNYSSELNVNALLLGDSALYLCASSSIVGSYEQYFGPGTRLTVT.

The chain has TRBV6-1 and TRBJ2-3; weak D call: TRBD1 (5 bases). The germline V and J ends were trimmed by 7 bases and 2 bases, with 10 bases remaining between them. This CDR3 is built from 13 residues. Germline lookup yields CDR1 MNHNS and CDR2 SASEGT. The CDR3 loop is CASTRTYTDTQYF. In nucleotides, the CDR3 is TGTGCCAGCACGCGGACATACACAGATACGCAGTATTTT.